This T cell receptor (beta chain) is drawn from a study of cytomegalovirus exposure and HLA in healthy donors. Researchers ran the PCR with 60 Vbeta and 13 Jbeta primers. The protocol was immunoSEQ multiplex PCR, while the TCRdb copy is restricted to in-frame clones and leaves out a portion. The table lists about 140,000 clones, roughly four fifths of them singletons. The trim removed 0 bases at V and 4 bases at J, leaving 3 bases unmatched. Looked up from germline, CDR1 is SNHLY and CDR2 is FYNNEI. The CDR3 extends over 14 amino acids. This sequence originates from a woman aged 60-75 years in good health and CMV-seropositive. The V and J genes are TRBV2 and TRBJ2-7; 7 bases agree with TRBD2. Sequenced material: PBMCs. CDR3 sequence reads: CASSEAGGEYEQYF. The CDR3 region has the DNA TGTGCCAGCAGTGAAGCGGGAGGGGAGTACGAGCAGTACTTC.